What follows are 5 T cell receptor beta chains derived from one specimen sequenced in a study of blood T cell repertoires in COVID-19. The table came from immunoSEQ multiplex PCR; TCRdb's copy has only in-frame clones and leaves some out. Here the sample spans roughly 140,000 clones, approximately 86% being singletons. The sample consisted of peripheral blood. These receptors were collected from a woman in her 70s with acute or convalescent COVID-19.

This clone was counted once. The chain combines TRBV14 with TRBJ1-1; possible D gene TRBD1, 5 bases. Trimming pared 4 bases from V and 0 bases from J, leaving 12 bases between. This CDR3 is 15 amino acids long. From germline, CDR1 is SGHDN and CDR2 FVKESK. The CDR3 sequence is CASSPGGVLNTEAFF. The CDR3 nucleotides are TGTGCCAGCAGCCCCGGAGGGGTCCTGAACACTGAAGCTTTCTTT. Complete variable domain (other parts from reference TRBV14 and TRBJ1-1): EAGVTQFPSHSVIEKGQTVTLRCDPISGHDNLYWYRRVMGKEIKFLLHFVKESKQDESGMPNNRFLAERTGGTYSTLKVQPAELEDSGVYFCASSPGGVLNTEAFFGQGTRLTVV.

The rearrangement uses TRBV29-1 and TRBJ1-1; D gene unclear. The CDR3 totals 12 residues. Germline V gene sequence: CDR1 SQVTM, CDR2 ANQGSEA. The V end lost 7 bases, the J end lost 3 bases, and 12 bases lay between the germline ends. Here the CDR3 reads CSAARADTEAFF. Here the CDR3 DNA reads TGCAGCGCCGCGCGGGCGGACACTGAAGCTTTCTTT.

This sequence joins TRBV5-5 and TRBJ1-5, with D hard to call. The CDR3 totals 14 residues. The V end was cut by 9 bases, the J end by 5 bases, with 18 bases between. Germline lookup yields CDR1 SGHKS and CDR2 YYEKEE (reference sequence). CDR3 sequence: CAIPLMRDYQPQHF. DNA for the CDR3: TGTGCCATCCCCTTGATGAGGGATTATCAGCCCCAGCATTTT.

The chain couples TRBV5-1 to TRBJ1-1; TRBD1 might be the D (6 bases). The CDR3 consists of 18 residues. V shed 0 bases and J shed 4 bases, with 22 bases lying between them. CDR1 and CDR2 (germline): SGHRS, YFSETQ. The CDR3 nucleotides are TGCGCCAGCAGCTTGGCATTAGGGCGAGGGGGTACGGGCACTGAAGCTTTCTTT. This codes for CASSLALGRGGTGTEAFF.

The genes are TRBV7-9 and TRBJ1-2; TRBD1 agrees at 7 bases. Per the germline V gene, CDR1 is SEHNR and CDR2 is FQNEAQ (reference sequence). V dropped 4 bases and J dropped 3; count of bases not matched to a gene: 2. The CDR3 runs to 13 residues. The DNA for the CDR3 is TGTGCCAGCAGCTCCCAGGGGGACTATGGCTACACCTTC. It is translated as CASSSQGDYGYTF.